The 5 T cell receptor beta chains reported below all come from one sample, sequenced in a study of T cell responses to AZD1222 COVID-19 vaccine. Using immunoSEQ multiplex PCR, the repertoire was profiled, and TCRdb retains in-frame clones only, with some absent. The table has about 64,000 clones, just over 90% seen once. The sequenced sample was peripheral blood, obtained 28 days after the second dose of the MenACWY control vaccine. Receptors originate from an adult who received the MenACWY meningococcal vaccine as a control.

The V and J genes are TRBV6-2 or TRBV6-3 and TRBJ2-4, with TRBD1 as a possible D gene (7 bases). The CDR3 is 19 amino acids. From germline, CDR1 is MNHEY and CDR2 SVGEGT. V shed 6 bases and J shed 2 bases, with 26 bases lying between them. The CDR3 DNA follows: TGTGCCAGCAGCCCGAGCGACAGGGCGGGGCCCCTATCCAAAAACATTCAGTACTTC. Encoded protein: CASSPSDRAGPLSKNIQYF.

This rearrangement joins TRBV10-3 to TRBJ1-4; TRBD1 matches at 7 bases. The CDR3 loop spans 12 amino acids. Losses at the gene ends were 7 bases for V and 5 bases for J; bases not matched to a gene: 1. From germline, CDR1 is ENHRY and CDR2 SYGVKD. This CDR3 is CAINRGNEKLFF. CDR3 nucleotide sequence: TGTGCCATCAACAGGGGAAATGAAAAACTGTTTTTT.

V is TRBV7-9 and J is TRBJ2-5; perhaps TRBD2 as D (5 bases). Trimming removed 5 bases at V and 3 bases at J, with 13 bases between. The CDR3 runs to 14 residues. Germline lookup yields CDR1 SEHNR and CDR2 FQNEAQ (reference sequence). The CDR3 DNA reads as TGTGCCAGCAGCGGGGAGATAATGGAAGAGACCCAGTACTTC. The encoded protein is CASSGEIMEETQYF.

The rearrangement links TRBV18 to TRBJ1-1; no clear D. This CDR3 is 14 amino acids long. V was trimmed by 4 bases and J by 3 bases, leaving 12 bases between them. The germline CDR1 and CDR2 sequences are KGHSH and LQKENI. In DNA, the CDR3 is TGTGCCAGCTCACTTTCGGAGCAGGACACTGAAGCTTTCTTT. This translates into CASSLSEQDTEAFF. The entire variable domain, with the rest obtained from reference TRBV18 and TRBJ1-1, is as follows: NAGVMQNPRHLVRRRGQEARLRCSPMKGHSHVYWYRQLPEEGLKFMVYLQKENIIDESGMPKERFSAEFPKEGPSILRIQQVVRGDSAAYFCASSLSEQDTEAFFGQGTRLTVV.

The chain is built from TRBV10-2 and TRBJ2-1; D not resolved. CDR1 and CDR2 (germline): WSHSY, SAAADI. V shed 1 base and J shed 9 bases, with 4 bases lying between them. The CDR3 extends over 11 amino acids. Written as DNA, the CDR3 is TGCGCCAGCAGTGAGTATGGTGAGCAGTTCTTC. It codes for CASSEYGEQFF.